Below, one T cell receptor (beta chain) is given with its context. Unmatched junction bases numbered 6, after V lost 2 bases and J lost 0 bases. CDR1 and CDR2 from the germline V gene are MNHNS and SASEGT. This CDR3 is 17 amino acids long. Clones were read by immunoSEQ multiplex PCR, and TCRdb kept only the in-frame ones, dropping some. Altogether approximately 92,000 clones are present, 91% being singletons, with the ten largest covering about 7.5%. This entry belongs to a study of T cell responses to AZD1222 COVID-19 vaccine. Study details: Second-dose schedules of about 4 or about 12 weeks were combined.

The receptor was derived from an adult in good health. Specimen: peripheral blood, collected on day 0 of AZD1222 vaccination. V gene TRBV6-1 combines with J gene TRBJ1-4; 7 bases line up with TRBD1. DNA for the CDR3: TGTGCCAGCAGTGAAAGGGGGCGGGGGTCAACTAATGAAAAACTGTTTTTT. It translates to CASSERGRGSTNEKLFF.